These 32 T cell receptor beta chains were sequenced from one sample in a study of T cells in Graves' hyperthyroidism and ophthalmopathy. TCR beta CDR3 regions were amplified from RNA. The HTBI primer set served for first-round RT-PCR of the TCR CDR3. In TCRdb, the multiplex PCR reads were re-called with MiXCR into one record per CDR3 protein. Of 700,000 or so distinct CDR3 sequences listed, around 17% are singletons. The sequenced sample was blood. The source of these receptors is a man between 18 and 29 years old with Graves' hyperthyroidism.

In the case of this clonotype: Just one base apart from a much larger clone, this may be a read error. The chain recombines TRBV11-2 with TRBJ2-5; D is perhaps TRBD2 (5 bases). V was cut by 6 bases and J by 5 bases, with 22 bases left in between. From germline, CDR1 is SGHAT and CDR2 FQNNGV. The CDR3 contains 16 residues. The CDR3 sequence is CASSPNAGEGGETQYF. Written as DNA, the CDR3 is TGTGCCAGCAGTCCAAACGCGGGTGAAGGTGGGGAGACCCAGTACTTC.

At least ten counts were recorded for this clonotype. This chain uses TRBV7-8 with TRBJ2-1; a weak D match, TRBD2 (6 bases). Trimming shortened V by 5 bases and J by 0 bases, and 14 bases separated the two germline ends. CDR1 SGHVS and CDR2 FQNEAQ come from the germline V gene. The CDR3 is 16 amino acids. CDR3 sequence: CASSPKRASSYNEQFF. The CDR3 region has the DNA TGTGCCAGCAGCCCTAAGCGGGCCAGCTCCTACAATGAGCAGTTCTTC.

This clonotype occurred many times. The chain is built from TRBV6-1 and TRBJ2-6, with D maybe TRBD1 (6 bases). Trimming removed 7 bases at V and 0 bases at J, with 13 bases between. This CDR3 contains 16 residues. The germline CDR1 and CDR2 sequences are MNHNS and SASEGT. The CDR3 is CASKGQFSSGANVLTF. In nucleotides, the CDR3 is TGTGCCAGCAAAGGACAGTTCAGCTCTGGGGCCAACGTCCTGACTTTC.

This clonotype has more than one count but fewer than ten. The chain couples TRBV12-3 or TRBV12-4 to TRBJ1-1; TRBD1 is a possible D gene (6 bases). The CDR3 consists of 13 residues. Trimming shortened V by 7 bases and J by 4 bases, and 13 bases separated the two germline ends. The CDR3 nucleotides are TGTGCCAGCACCCTCACACAGGGCACTGAAGCTTTCTTT. Translating gives CASTLTQGTEAFF.

This clonotype was recorded only once. The chain joins TRBV29-1 to TRBJ2-1; 10 positions agree with TRBD2. The CDR3 is 16 amino acids. V was clipped by 7 bases and J by 6 bases; unmatched bases: 15. Germline-derived CDR1 and CDR2 are SQVTM and ANQGSEA. The DNA for the CDR3 is TGCAGCGCCCTGACTAGCGGGTCCCGGCGGTTCAATGAGCAGTTCTTC. Amino acids: CSALTSGSRRFNEQFF.

This clonotype was seen ten or more times. The rearrangement uses TRBV28 and TRBJ2-7; 14 bases align to TRBD2. Germline V CDR1 and CDR2: MDHEN, SYDVKM. Trimming removed 2 bases from V and 4 bases from J; junction bases left unmatched: 7. This CDR3 region has 17 residues. The CDR3 protein is CASSLRGLAGVWYEQYF. In nucleotides, the CDR3 is TGTGCCAGCAGTTTAAGGGGACTAGCGGGAGTTTGGTACGAGCAGTACTTC.

Ten or more counts support this clonotype. The rearrangement links TRBV19 to TRBJ2-7; D is unresolved. Trimming took 5 bases from V and 3 from J, leaving 11 bases between them. Germline CDR1 is LNHDA and CDR2 is SQIVND (reference sequence). This CDR3 spans 13 amino acids. Here the CDR3 reads CASSLNLRYEQYF. In DNA form, the CDR3 reads TGTGCCAGTAGTCTCAATCTTCGCTACGAGCAGTACTTC.

This clonotype was seen at least ten times. The V call is TRBV18, the J call TRBJ1-1; D remains ambiguous. This CDR3 contains 15 residues. The V gene's germline CDR1 is KGHSH and CDR2 LQKENI. V shed 4 bases and J shed 1 base, with 13 bases lying between them. The CDR3 loop reads CASSQNRGGNTEAFF. CDR3 nucleotides: TGTGCCAGCTCACAAAATCGGGGAGGGAACACTGAAGCTTTCTTT.

The chain joins TRBV10-3 to TRBJ1-4; D is perhaps TRBD1 (6 bases). The germline CDR1 and CDR2 sequences are ENHRY and SYGVKD. The CDR3 is 15 amino acids. With 10 bases removed from V and 2 bases from J, the gap between germline ends came to 17 bases. CDR3 nucleotide sequence: TGTGCCACCCTCAGACATCAGGGGACTAATGAAAAACTGTTTTTT. It encodes CATLRHQGTNEKLFF.

This clonotype was seen at least ten times. The V call is TRBV2, the J call TRBJ1-4, with D uncertain. V dropped 7 bases and J dropped 7 bases, with 16 bases sitting between them. Germline lookup yields CDR1 SNHLY and CDR2 FYNNEI. The CDR3 spans 14 residues. CDR3 sequence: CASTWARLGEKLFF. The CDR3 nucleotides are TGTGCCAGCACCTGGGCTCGTCTTGGTGAAAAACTGTTTTTT.

This clonotype was seen at least ten times. The chain combines TRBV12-3 or TRBV12-4 with TRBJ2-7; 8 nucleotides agree with TRBD1. Trimming took 2 bases from V and 3 from J; bases not matched to a gene: 12. The CDR3 has 17 amino acids. The CDR3 DNA sequence: TGTGCCAGCAGTTTAACAGGGGGAACCTCATATCACTACGAGCAGTACTTC. As protein: CASSLTGGTSYHYEQYF.

This clonotype was detected ten times or more. A read error may produce the germline difference seen at one junction end. The CDR3 region has the DNA TGTGCCAGCAGTTTCCGGGGGCTGGGCGCTGAAACTTTCTTT. It codes for CASSFRGLGAETFF. The chain carries TRBV28 and TRBJ1-1, with TRBD1 as a possible D gene (6 bases). The CDR3 runs to 14 residues. Germline-derived CDR1 and CDR2 are MDHEN and SYDVKM. The complete variable domain, with remaining parts taken from reference TRBV28 and TRBJ1-1, reads DVKVTQSSRYLVKRTGEKVFLECVQDMDHENMFWYRQDPGLGLRLIYFSYDVKMKEKGDIPEGYSVSREKKERFSLILESASTNQTSMYLCASSFRGLGAETFFGQGTRLTVV.

The V gene is TRBV7-8, the J gene TRBJ1-4; D unresolved. The CDR3 sequence is 15 residues long. Per the germline V gene, CDR1 is SGHVS and CDR2 is FQNEAQ. The V and J ends lost 1 base and 4 bases respectively, with 10 bases between them. DNA of the CDR3: TGTGCCAGCAGCTTAGAGCAGGAACTTAATGAAAAACTGTTTTTT. It specifies CASSLEQELNEKLFF. The full variable domain, completed using reference TRBV7-8 and TRBJ1-4, is GAGVSQSPRYKVAKRGQDVALRCDPISGHVSLFWYQQALGQGPEFLTYFQNEAQLDKSGLPSDRFFAERPEGSVSTLKIQRTQQEDSAVYLCASSLEQELNEKLFFGSGTQLSVL.

This clonotype was observed at least ten times. The rearrangement links TRBV2 to TRBJ2-7; 7 nucleotides agree with TRBD1. The CDR3 length is 14 residues. Germline loops: CDR1 SNHLY, CDR2 FYNNEI. Trimming cost V 6 bases and J 7 bases; bases outside gene matches: 12. The CDR3 protein is CASSWTGTLVEQYF. The CDR3 nucleotides read TGTGCCAGCAGCTGGACAGGTACCCTGGTAGAGCAGTACTTC. Full variable domain (missing parts from reference TRBV2 and TRBJ2-7): EPEVTQTPSHQVTQMGQEVILRCVPISNHLYFYWYRQILGQKVEFLVSFYNNEISEKSEIFDDQFSVERPDGSNFTLKIRSTKLEDSAMYFCASSWTGTLVEQYFGPGTRLTVT.

This clonotype occurred a few times. J is TRBJ1-5 and V is TRBV29-1, with D tentatively TRBD1 (5 bases). This CDR3 region has 14 residues. Germline V gene lookup returns CDR1 SQVTM and CDR2 ANQGSEA. Trimming took 6 bases from V and 1 from J, leaving 13 bases between them. CDR3 DNA sequence: TGCAGCGTCATCCTAGGGGCGAGCAATCAGCCCCAGCATTTT. Amino acid sequence: CSVILGASNQPQHF. The variable domain in full, completed from reference TRBV29-1 and TRBJ1-5, reads SAVISQKPSRDICQRGTSLTIQCQVDSQVTMMFWYRQQPGQSLTLIATANQGSEATYESGFVIDKFPISRPNLTFSTLTVSNMSPEDSSIYLCSVILGASNQPQHFGDGTRLSIL.

Ten or more counts support this clonotype. This sequence joins TRBV28 and TRBJ2-7; 10 bases map to TRBD2. The length of the CDR3 is 18 residues. J lost 6 bases, V lost 0 bases, and 14 bases had no gene match. Germline V gene lookup returns CDR1 MDHEN and CDR2 SYDVKM. The CDR3 DNA sequence: TGTGCCAGCAGTTTATGCGAGAACTGGCTAGCGGGAGAGTCCGAGCAGTACTTC. Translating gives CASSLCENWLAGESEQYF.

This clonotype was seen more than once but under ten times. This chain connects TRBV27 to TRBJ2-1, with no clear D. The germline V and J ends were trimmed by 3 bases and 13 bases, with 7 bases remaining between them. Germline V gene data show CDR1 as MNHEY and CDR2 as SMNVEV (reference sequence). The CDR3 extends over 10 amino acids. The CDR3 nucleotides read TGTGCCAGCAGTTTGACAAGACAGTTCTTC. This gives the protein CASSLTRQFF.

This sequence joins TRBV29-1 and TRBJ1-2; D call uncertain. This CDR3 has 9 amino acids. V was shortened by 7 bases and J by 8 bases, with 8 bases between the two germline ends. Germline CDR1 SQVTM, CDR2 ANQGSEA. CDR3 residues: CSGRYGYTF. The DNA for the CDR3 is TGCAGCGGGCGGTACGGCTACACCTTC.

With respect to this clonotype: A much more abundant neighbour one base away suggests this may be a read error. The V gene is TRBV19, the J gene TRBJ1-5, with 10 bases fitting TRBD1. CDR1 is LNHDA and CDR2 is SQIVND in the germline V gene (reference sequence). The CDR3 sequence is 16 residues long. As DNA, the CDR3 is TGTGCCGGTAGCGACAGGGGGCAGGATGGCAATCAGCCCCAGCATTTT. This sequence encodes CAGSDRGQDGNQPQHF.

A remark on this clonotype: This may be a read error: a much more frequent sequence differs by one nucleotide. The chain uses TRBV3-1 and TRBJ1-5; weak D call: TRBD1 (6 bases). The CDR3 runs 18 residues. Looked up from germline, CDR1 is LGHDT and CDR2 is YNNKEL (reference sequence). The chain's CDR3 is CASSQAVSLQGLNRPQHF. CDR3 DNA sequence: TGTGCCAGCAGCCAAGCCGTCAGTCTACAGGGCCTCAATCGGCCCCAGCATTTT.

This clonotype was counted ten times or more. This chain connects TRBV18 to TRBJ2-3, with no clear D. Germline values: CDR1 KGHSH, CDR2 LQKENI. V shed 3 bases and J shed 5 bases, with 9 bases lying between them. This CDR3 has 13 amino acids. The CDR3 sequence is CASSPHAIDTQYF. The CDR3, as DNA: TGTGCCAGCTCACCTCACGCGATAGATACGCAGTATTTT. The full variable domain, in which reference TRBV18 and TRBJ2-3 provide the parts outside the CDR3, is NAGVMQNPRHLVRRRGQEARLRCSPMKGHSHVYWYRQLPEEGLKFMVYLQKENIIDESGMPKERFSAEFPKEGPSILRIQQVVRGDSAAYFCASSPHAIDTQYFGPGTRLTVL.

This clonotype was picked up many times. The chain uses TRBV6-1 and TRBJ2-7, with D possibly TRBD1 on 5 matching bases. Trimming cost V 2 bases and J 5 bases, with 13 bases left between them. Germline V CDR1 and CDR2: MNHNS, SASEGT. The CDR3 loop spans 14 amino acids. CDR3 in DNA: TGTGCCAGCAGTGAATGGCAGGGTCCTCACGAGCAGTACTTC. It encodes CASSEWQGPHEQYF.

J is TRBJ1-1 and V is TRBV4-1; D is uncertain. Germline V gene lookup returns CDR1 MGHRA and CDR2 YSYEKL. The CDR3 is made up of 16 amino acids. V shed 3 bases and J shed 2 bases, with 16 bases lying between them. In nucleotides, the CDR3 is TGCGCCAGCAGCCAGGATGGCAGACACCTCAACACTGAAGCTTTCTTT. It specifies CASSQDGRHLNTEAFF.

This chain joins TRBV6-5 and TRBJ1-5; D gene unclear. V was shortened by 0 bases and J by 0 bases, with 6 bases between the two germline ends. CDR1 is MNHEY, CDR2 SVGAGI, per germline. The CDR3 is 15 residues long. The CDR3 sequence: CASSYSLASNQPQHF. The CDR3, as DNA: TGTGCCAGCAGTTACTCGTTGGCTAGCAATCAGCCCCAGCATTTT.

This clonotype was recorded many times. DNA for the CDR3: TGTGCCAGCAGTTTACGGGGGCTAGTAGCTAGTGAGCAGTTCTTC. Residues: CASSLRGLVASEQFF. The chain is built from TRBV27 and TRBJ2-1; D tentatively fits TRBD1 or TRBD2 (6 bases each). The CDR3 is 15 residues long. With 2 bases removed from V and 9 bases from J, the gap between germline ends came to 17 bases. The germline V gene encodes CDR1 MNHEY and CDR2 SMNVEV (reference sequence).

This sequence joins TRBV2 and TRBJ1-4; a weak D match, TRBD1 (5 bases). Per the germline V gene, CDR1 is SNHLY and CDR2 is FYNNEI. Between the trimmed V and J ends, which lost 4 bases and 6 bases, there was a span of 18 bases. CDR3 size: 16 residues. CDR3 nucleotides: TGTGCCAGCAGTGCCGGGATGGGGGTACCCGATGAAAAACTGTTTTTT. Translated, it gives CASSAGMGVPDEKLFF.

With respect to this clonotype: A much larger clone is a single base away; this may be a read error. The rearrangement joins TRBV3-1 to TRBJ2-3; TRBD1 aligns across 11 bases. Germline-derived CDR1 and CDR2 are LGHDT and YNNKEL (reference sequence). Losses at the gene ends were 3 bases for V and 8 bases for J; bases not matched to a gene: 7. The CDR3 has 15 residues. The CDR3 here is CASSHRDRGSSTQYF. The CDR3 nucleotides are TGTGCCAGCAGCCACCGGGACAGGGGGTCGAGTACGCAGTATTTT.

This clonotype was detected only a few times. The chain is built from TRBV18 and TRBJ2-7; TRBD1 agrees at 8 bases. The germline V gene has CDR1 KGHSH and CDR2 LQKENI. The V segment lost 5 bases and the J segment 0 bases; nucleotides outside the gene matches: 9. The CDR3 extends over 16 amino acids. The CDR3: CASSGDRTVISYEQYF. DNA of the CDR3: TGTGCCAGCTCAGGGGACAGGACTGTTATCTCCTACGAGCAGTACTTC.

At least ten counts were recorded for this clonotype. This sequence joins TRBV7-9 and TRBJ2-7, with D possibly being TRBD1 (6 bases). The germline V and J ends were trimmed by 3 bases and 2 bases, with 8 bases remaining between them. The CDR3 runs to 13 residues. CDR1 and CDR2 from the germline V gene are SEHNR and FQNEAQ (reference sequence). The CDR3 DNA is TGTGCCAGCAGCTTTAACAGGGCCTACGAGCAGTACTTC. This codes for CASSFNRAYEQYF.

In its sample, this clonotype was seen many times. In nucleotides, the CDR3 is TGTGCTAGTGGTTTGGCCCCTACCGGGACTAGCGGCACAGATACGCAGTATTTT. This sequence encodes CASGLAPTGTSGTDTQYF. The chain links TRBV12-5 to TRBJ2-3; 10 bases agree with TRBD2. Germline V gene lookup returns CDR1 LGHNT and CDR2 FRNRAP. Trimming at V came to 1 base and at J to 1 base, leaving 8 bases not matched to a gene. The CDR3 runs 18 residues.

This clonotype was detected many times. The CDR3 sequence: CASSSLGAGSKDNEQFF. The CDR3 DNA follows: TGTGCCAGCAGCTCACTGGGGGCTGGTAGTAAGGACAATGAGCAGTTCTTC. This rearrangement joins TRBV13 to TRBJ2-1, with a weak D call TRBD1 (6 bases). Trimming took 4 bases from V and 5 from J, leaving 21 bases between them. Germline loops: CDR1 PRHDT, CDR2 FYEKMQ (reference sequence). This CDR3 has 17 amino acids.

This clonotype was detected only a few times. The J gene is TRBJ2-5, the V gene TRBV9; 8 nucleotides align to TRBD1. Germline V CDR1 and CDR2: SGDLS, YYNGEE. Germline trimming cut 5 bases from V and 4 bases from J; bases unmatched to any gene: 7. The CDR3 has 14 amino acids. In DNA form, the CDR3 reads TGTGCCAGCAGTCCACAGGGGGTTGGAGAGACCCAGTACTTC. Its protein product is CASSPQGVGETQYF.